The entry below describes one T cell receptor beta chain. It has no known antigen specificity. It has no much larger one-base neighbor in the sample; base qualities were not kept. V loses 3 bases of germline sequence and J loses 5 bases, and the interval between the two ends is 11 bases. Including cysteine and phenylalanine, the CDR3 has 15 amino acids. Only the CDR3 DNA is retained, 45 bases long and in frame from the first base. From a lookup of the germline V gene (reference sequence), CDR1 and CDR2 are LNHDA and SQIVND. Each collaborating institution followed its own protocols to collect whole blood in K2EDTA tubes. For TCRbeta analysis, collaborator samples were shipped as frozen whole blood, as isolated PBMCs, or as DNA extracted from either sample type. TCRbeta CDR3 regions were amplified from genomic DNA using the immunoSEQ Assay, a bias-controlled multiplex PCR. Concerning the study's data processing: Within the assay, amplification of reference gene primers was used to estimate how many nucleated cells each sample contained. To quantify the absolute abundance of each unique TCRbeta CDR3 rearrangement, sequence reads were collapsed and filtered. For each sample, productive Simpson clonality was calculated as the square root of Simpson's diversity index across productive rearrangements. In TCRdb, the immuneACCESS table is reduced to in-frame sequences with V and J assigned. These tables do not hold every clone; where another copy was compared, an unresolved V gene accounts for under half, and the others remain unexplained. The V and J calls and clone size were taken over from that table, and D and trimming were inferred from the DNA. The sample table lists some 38,000 clones, roughly 75% of them with a count of one. Approximately 15% of the sample is held by the ten biggest clonotypes.

The data are from a study of blood T cell repertoires in COVID-19 (dated by TCRdb to between 2020 and 2021). Regarding the research as a whole: The collaborator samples originated in the United States, Italy and Spain and spanned the acute and convalescent phases of COVID-19. Where available, HLA class I and class II types were taken from metadata supplied by the sample provider and were not determined by assay-based typing. The material from the prospective study consisted of cDNA or gDNA derived from T cells, B-cell-depleted T cells, or PBMCs. The samples were drawn from the first 160 participants of the ongoing ImmuneRACE study and from 1,254 subjects provided by 6 global collaborators. Nearly every sample came with metadata listing a de-identified subject ID, COVID-19 status, age in years and sex. A freely available public database, intended as a resource for researchers studying the immune response to SARS-CoV-2, is where the repertoires were released. Deeply sampled blood TCRbeta repertoires from subjects exposed to, actively infected with, or recovered from COVID-19 were included in the dataset.

What the work shows at the level of the full study, not this receptor alone: How much clinical and demographic metadata was included differed by source and by participant, and the metadata was provided uncurated.

The V and J segments used are TRBV19 and TRBJ1-6; perhaps TRBD1 is the D gene, with 6 bases matching. Sequenced material: peripheral blood. The source is a man between 65 and 79 years old with acute or convalescent COVID-19. The sequenced DNA: TGTGCCAGTAGTATTCAACAGGGAGATAATTCACCCCTCCACTTT. This codes for CASSIQQGDNSPLHF.